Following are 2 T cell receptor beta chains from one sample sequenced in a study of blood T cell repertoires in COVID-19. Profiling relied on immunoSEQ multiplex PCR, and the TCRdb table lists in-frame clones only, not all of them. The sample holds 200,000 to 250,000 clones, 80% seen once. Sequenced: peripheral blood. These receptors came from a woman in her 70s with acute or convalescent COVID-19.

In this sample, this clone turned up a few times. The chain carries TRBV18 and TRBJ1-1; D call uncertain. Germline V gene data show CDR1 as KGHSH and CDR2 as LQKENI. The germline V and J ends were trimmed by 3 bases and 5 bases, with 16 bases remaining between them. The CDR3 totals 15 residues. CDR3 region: CASSPGSGEGTEAFF. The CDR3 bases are TGTGCCAGCTCACCCGGCTCGGGAGAAGGAACTGAAGCTTTCTTT.

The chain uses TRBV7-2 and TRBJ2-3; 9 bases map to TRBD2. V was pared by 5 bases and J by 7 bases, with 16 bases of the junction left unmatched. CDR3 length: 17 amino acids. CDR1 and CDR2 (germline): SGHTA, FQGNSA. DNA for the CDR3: TGTGCCAGCAGCGCCCGACTAGTAAGCGGGGGGCCAAATACGCAGTATTTT. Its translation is CASSARLVSGGPNTQYF.